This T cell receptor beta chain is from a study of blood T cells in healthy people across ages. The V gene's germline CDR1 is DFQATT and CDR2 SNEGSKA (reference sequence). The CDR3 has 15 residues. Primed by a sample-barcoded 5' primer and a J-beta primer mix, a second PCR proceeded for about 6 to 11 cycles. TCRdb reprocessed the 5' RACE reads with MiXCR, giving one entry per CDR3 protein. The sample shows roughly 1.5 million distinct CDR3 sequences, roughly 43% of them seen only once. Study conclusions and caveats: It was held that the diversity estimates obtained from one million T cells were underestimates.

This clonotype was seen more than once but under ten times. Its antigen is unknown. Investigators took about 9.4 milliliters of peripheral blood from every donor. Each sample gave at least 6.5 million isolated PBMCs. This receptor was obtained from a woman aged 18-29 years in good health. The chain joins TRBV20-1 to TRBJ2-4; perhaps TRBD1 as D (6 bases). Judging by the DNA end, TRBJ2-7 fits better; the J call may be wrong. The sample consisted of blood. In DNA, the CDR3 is TGCAGTGCTAGAGGACCAGGGGTCGGTGCCTACGAGCAGTACTTC. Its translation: CSARGPGVGAYEQYF.